This note documents a single T cell receptor (beta chain) sequence. No antigen is known for it. No base qualities exist here, and no much larger clone lies one base off it. The germline V gene supplies CDR1 LGHNA and CDR2 YSLEER. The CDR3 holds 14 amino acids from the cysteine to the phenylalanine. Only the CDR3 portion is preserved as DNA: 42 bases, with reading frame beginning at the first base. Relative to germline, V is 3 bases shorter and J is 7 bases shorter, with 12 bases between their ends. The sample belongs to a study of blood T cell repertoires in COVID-19 (dated by TCRdb to 2020 to 2021). For the wider study: The collaborator samples originated in the United States, Italy and Spain and spanned the acute and convalescent phases of COVID-19. Subjects who had been exposed to COVID-19, were actively infected with it, or had recovered from it provided the deeply sampled blood TCRbeta repertoires that made up the dataset. A de-identified subject ID, COVID-19 status, age in years and sex were almost always included in the sample metadata. The material from the prospective study consisted of cDNA or gDNA derived from T cells, B-cell-depleted T cells, or PBMCs. Samples came from the ongoing ImmuneRACE study (first 160 participants) plus 1,254 subjects from 6 global collaborators. The repertoires were made available in a free public database intended to serve as a resource for research on the immune response to SARS-CoV-2. Where HLA class I and class II types were available, the types were taken from metadata supplied by the sample provider, not from assay-based typing. Broader findings and caveats from the paper: How much clinical and demographic metadata was included differed by source and by participant, and the metadata was provided uncurated.

Collaborating institutions collected whole blood in K2EDTA tubes following their own protocols. Collaborator samples were shipped for TCRbeta analysis as frozen whole blood, isolated PBMCs, or DNA extracted from either sample type. TCRbeta CDR3 regions were amplified from genomic DNA using the immunoSEQ Assay, a bias-controlled multiplex PCR. Turning to the authors' computational methods: Nucleated cell counts per sample were estimated from amplification of reference gene primers within the assay. To quantify the absolute abundance of each unique TCRbeta CDR3 rearrangement, sequence reads were collapsed and filtered. For each sample, productive Simpson clonality was calculated as the square root of Simpson's diversity index over productive rearrangements. What TCRdb holds here is the immuneACCESS table cut down to in-frame rearrangements. Part of the clones is not present; checked against another copy, under half of the missing clones reflect an unresolved V gene, and the others are unexplained. Clonal size and the V and J genes are those of that table, whereas D and trimming came from the DNA. This sample comprises hundreds of thousands of clones, 65% to 90% of them detected only once. The biggest ten clones account for about 8% of the sample.

Here the chain combines TRBV4-3 and TRBJ1-4, with the D gene uncertain. The sequence derives from a woman aged 45-65 years with acute or convalescent COVID-19. The sequenced material came from peripheral blood. The nucleotides are TGCGCCAGCAGCCATACGGCGGGAGGTGAAAAACTGTTTTTT. The translation is CASSHTAGGEKLFF.